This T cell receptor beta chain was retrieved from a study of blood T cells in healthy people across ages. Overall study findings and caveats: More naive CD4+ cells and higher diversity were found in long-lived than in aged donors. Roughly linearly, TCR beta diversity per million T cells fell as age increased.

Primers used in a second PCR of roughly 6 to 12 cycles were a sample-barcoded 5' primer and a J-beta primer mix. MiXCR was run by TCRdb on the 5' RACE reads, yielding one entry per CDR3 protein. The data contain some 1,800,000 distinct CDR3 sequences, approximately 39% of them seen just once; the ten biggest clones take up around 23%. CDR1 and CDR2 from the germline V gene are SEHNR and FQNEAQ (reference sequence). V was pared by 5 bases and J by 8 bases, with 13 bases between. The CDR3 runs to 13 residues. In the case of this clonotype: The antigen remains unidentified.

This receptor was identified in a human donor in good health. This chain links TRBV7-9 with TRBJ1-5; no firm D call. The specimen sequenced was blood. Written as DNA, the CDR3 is TGTGCCAGCAGCCCCCCGGGGAAGGAGCCCCAGCATTTT. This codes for CASSPPGKEPQHF.